The clone carrying this T cell receptor beta chain has only a few counts. The antigen is unknown. This specimen belongs to a study of post-analysis software for immune sequencing data. V shed 4 bases, J shed 5 bases, and the junction held 11 bases outside the gene matches. Germline V gene sequence: CDR1 LNHNV, CDR2 YYDKDF (reference sequence). There are 16 residues in the CDR3. Built from TCR beta cDNA, the libraries had unique molecular identifiers in them. TCRdb called the PCR reads again in MiXCR, with one record for every CDR3 protein. The table records approximately 660,000 distinct CDR3 sequences, 59% of them present only once. Study-wide results and caveats: The study found significantly lower normalized Chao1 diversity in multiple sclerosis patients than in controls. TRBV5-6, TRBV5-1 and TRBV20-1 belonged to a set of roughly five TRBV segments that were more frequent in patients than controls. F measure clustering grouped samples strongly by preparation batch.

Sequencing used blood. The receptor was derived from a girl aged 2-9 years with multiple sclerosis. The chain employs TRBV15 and TRBJ2-1; TRBD1 agrees at 7 bases. CDR3 nucleotide sequence: TGTGCCACCAGCAAAGTCGGACAGGCACTAAACAATGAGCAGTTCTTC. Translating it yields CATSKVGQALNNEQFF.